These 32 T cell receptor beta chains came from one sample sequenced in a study of blood T cell repertoires in COVID-19. TCRdb's table, derived via immunoSEQ multiplex PCR, lists solely in-frame clones and lacks some. Among around 80,000 clones listed, approximately 80% were seen once. Material for sequencing was peripheral blood. Every receptor here comes from a human donor in a cohort sampled during active COVID-19.

This rearrangement joins TRBV5-1 to TRBJ1-6, with TRBD1 identical over 9 bases. Per germline, CDR1 SGHRS and CDR2 YFSETQ. Unmatched junction bases numbered 1, after V lost 7 bases and J lost 5 bases. This CDR3 has 13 residues. The CDR3 DNA follows: TGCGCCAGCCGGACAGGGGATAATTCACCCCTCCACTTT. Its translation is CASRTGDNSPLHF. The full variable domain, with the rest looked up from reference TRBV5-1 and TRBJ1-6, is KAGVTQTPRYLIKTRGQQVTLSCSPISGHRSVSWYQQTPGQGLQFLFEYFSETQRNKGNFPGRFSGRQFSNSRSEMNVSTLELGDSALYLCASRTGDNSPLHFGNGTRLTVT.

The rearrangement joins TRBV28 to TRBJ1-2, with TRBD1 matching 9 bases. The ends lost 3 bases at V and 10 bases at J; junction bases unmatched: 3. Germline assignment: CDR1 MDHEN and CDR2 SYDVKM. The CDR3 loop spans 12 amino acids. CDR3 nucleotides: TGTGCCAGCAGTTTGGGACAGGGCAACTACACCTTC. It encodes CASSLGQGNYTF.

The chain recombines TRBV28 with TRBJ2-3, with a possible D match to TRBD2 (6 bases). Germline V lookup: CDR1 MDHEN, CDR2 SYDVKM. The CDR3 extends over 15 amino acids. Trimming left V 5 bases short and J 5 bases short, with 17 bases between. The DNA of the CDR3 is TGTGCCAGCAGTCAGGTCGGAGGGCCGATAGATACGCAGTATTTT. Its protein product is CASSQVGGPIDTQYF.

This chain joins TRBV7-2 and TRBJ2-3, with 10 bases identical to TRBD1. This CDR3 has 17 residues. With 5 bases clipped from V and 3 bases from J, the junction kept 11 bases outside the gene matches. The germline CDR1 and CDR2 sequences are SGHTA and FQGNSA. CDR3 coding DNA: TGTGCCAGCAGCCTTCCCTGGACAGGGGGAAGAACAGATACGCAGTATTTT. Its protein product is CASSLPWTGGRTDTQYF.

V usage is TRBV18 and J usage is TRBJ2-7, with TRBD1 matching over 7 bases. This CDR3 spans 13 amino acids. The V gene end was trimmed by 4 bases and the J gene end by 2 bases; junction bases not matched to a gene: 2. Germline V CDR1 and CDR2: KGHSH, LQKENI. The CDR3 protein is CASSRDRPYEQYF. CDR3 nucleotide sequence: TGTGCCAGCTCACGGGACAGACCCTACGAGCAGTACTTC.

The chain is built from TRBV10-3 and TRBJ2-1; a possible D gene is TRBD1 (5 bases). Germline lookup yields CDR1 ENHRY and CDR2 SYGVKD. This CDR3 is 12 amino acids long. V was pared by 2 bases and J by 8 bases, with 7 bases between. CDR3 loop: CAISEKGDEQFF. CDR3 DNA: TGTGCCATCAGTGAGAAAGGGGATGAGCAGTTCTTC.

The V call is TRBV23-1, the J call TRBJ1-3; weak D call: TRBD1 (6 bases). TRBV23-1 carries the ORF label, with uncertain function. The CDR3 spans 17 residues. Deletions cut 2 bases from V and 1 base from J, with 15 bases between. The chain's CDR3 is CASSQRGRGSSGNTIYF. The CDR3 DNA reads as TGCGCCAGCAGTCAAAGGGGCAGGGGTAGTTCTGGAAACACCATATATTTT.

This clone was picked up one time. The chain joins TRBV5-6 to TRBJ2-1, with TRBD2 matching 9 bases. The J segment lost 5 bases and the V segment lost 1 base, leaving 7 bases of the junction unmatched. This CDR3 has 16 amino acids. Germline CDR1 SGHDT, CDR2 YYEEEE. Written as DNA, the CDR3 is TGTGCCAGCAGCTTGATTAGCGGGAGTATCCACAATGAGCAGTTCTTC. This encodes CASSLISGSIHNEQFF.

The table lists this clone with a count of one. The chain links TRBV5-4 to TRBJ2-3; D unclear. Trimming stripped 2 bases from V and 1 base from J, with 8 bases between. The CDR3 sequence is 14 residues long. CDR1 is SGHNT, CDR2 YYREEE, per germline (reference sequence). The CDR3 reads CASSFQYGTDTQYF. The CDR3 nucleotides read TGTGCCAGCAGCTTCCAGTACGGCACAGATACGCAGTATTTT.

V gene TRBV7-2 combines with J gene TRBJ1-2, with a tentative D call TRBD1 (5 bases). Germline V CDR1 and CDR2: SGHTA, FQGNSA. This CDR3 contains 15 residues. The V end was cut by 2 bases, the J end by 3 bases, with 13 bases between. CDR3 loop: CASSLQGFTYYGYTF. The CDR3 bases are TGTGCCAGCAGCTTACAGGGATTTACTTACTATGGCTACACCTTC. Variable domain in full (rest from reference TRBV7-2 and TRBJ1-2): GAGVSQSPSNKVTEKGKDVELRCDPISGHTALYWYRQSLGQGLEFLIYFQGNSAPDKSGLPSDRFSAERTGGSVSTLTIQRTQQEDSAVYLCASSLQGFTYYGYTFGSGTRLTVV.

J is TRBJ2-5 and V is TRBV7-9, with 9 bases matching TRBD1. The CDR3 length is 19 residues. The V and J ends lost 4 bases and 6 bases, in that order; junction bases with no gene match: 21. Germline V lookup: CDR1 SEHNR, CDR2 FQNEAQ (reference sequence). The CDR3 DNA follows: TGTGCCAGCAGCTCAACCTCTCATATGGACAGGGGAGTTAGGAAGACCCAGTACTTC. The encoded protein is CASSSTSHMDRGVRKTQYF.

V gene TRBV6-5 combines with J gene TRBJ1-5; D not certain. CDR1 is MNHEY and CDR2 is SVGAGI in the germline V gene. V lost 5 bases to trimming and J lost 5 bases, with 13 bases between them. CDR3 length equals 14 residues. CDR3 sequence reads: CASSPREGDQPQHF. In nucleotides, the CDR3 is TGTGCCAGCAGTCCCCGGGAGGGAGATCAGCCCCAGCATTTT.

The rearrangement uses TRBV7-3 and TRBJ2-5; the match to TRBD1 covers 10 bases. V lost 5 bases to trimming and J lost 5 bases; unmatched junction nucleotides: 14. The CDR3 covers 17 residues. Per the germline V gene, CDR1 is SGHTA and CDR2 is FQGTGA. CDR3 sequence (DNA): TGTGCCAGCAGCCCGGGCCGGGACAGGGGTGTCGCGGAGACCCAGTACTTC. This translates into CASSPGRDRGVAETQYF. The complete variable domain, with remaining parts taken from reference TRBV7-3 and TRBJ2-5, reads GAGVSQTPSNKVTEKGKYVELRCDPISGHTALYWYRQSLGQGPEFLIYFQGTGAADDSGLPNDRFFAVRPEGSVSTLKIQRTERGDSAVYLCASSPGRDRGVAETQYFGPGTRLLVL.

The chain recombines TRBV12-3 or TRBV12-4 with TRBJ2-7; D is unresolved. Trimming removed 1 base at V and 0 bases at J, with 4 bases between. The CDR3 loop spans 13 amino acids. CDR3 bases: TGTGCCAGCAGTTTAGGGCCCTCCTACGAGCAGTACTTC. Encoded protein: CASSLGPSYEQYF.

This rearrangement joins TRBV5-4 to TRBJ2-3; TRBD1 is a possible D gene (6 bases). This CDR3 region has 14 residues. Germline CDR1 and CDR2: SGHNT and YYREEE (reference sequence). The ends were cut back, 7 bases at V and 2 bases at J, with 14 bases in the middle. In DNA, the CDR3 is TGTGCCAGCCGCCGGGACACGTACACAGATACGCAGTATTTT. It yields the protein CASRRDTYTDTQYF.

The rearrangement links TRBV7-7 to TRBJ2-5, with D maybe TRBD1 (6 bases). The CDR3 totals 15 residues. V was trimmed by 5 bases and J by 3 bases, leaving 16 bases between them. Germline CDR1 SSHAT, CDR2 FNYEAQ (reference sequence). The CDR3 sequence is CASSHGTRVKETQYF. CDR3 DNA: TGTGCCAGCAGCCATGGGACAAGAGTCAAAGAGACCCAGTACTTC.

The rearrangement joins TRBV7-6 to TRBJ2-7, with 7 bases aligning to TRBD1. The germline gives CDR1 SGHVS, CDR2 FNYEAQ. V lost 5 bases to trimming and J lost 2 bases; unmatched junction nucleotides: 3. The CDR3 is made up of 13 amino acids. CDR3 nucleotides: TGTGCCAGCAGCATGGGACAGACCTACGAGCAGTACTTC. Protein: CASSMGQTYEQYF. The whole variable domain, remainder taken from reference TRBV7-6 and TRBJ2-7, is GAGVSQSPRYKVTKRGQDVALRCDPISGHVSLYWYRQALGQGPEFLTYFNYEAQQDKSGLPNDRFSAERPEGSISTLTIQRTEQRDSAMYRCASSMGQTYEQYFGPGTRLTVT.

This clone was seen more than once but under ten times. The chain joins TRBV5-5 to TRBJ1-1; 7 nucleotides match TRBD1. The CDR3 loop spans 16 amino acids. Per the germline V gene, CDR1 is SGHKS and CDR2 is YYEKEE (reference sequence). V lost 3 bases, J lost 3 bases, and 11 bases stayed unmatched. The CDR3 region is CASSSDRVGPDTEAFF. In DNA, the CDR3 is TGTGCCAGCAGCTCAGACAGGGTCGGGCCGGACACTGAAGCTTTCTTT.

This sequence joins TRBV3-1 (or the pseudogene TRBV3-2) and TRBJ1-1, with unresolved D. Germline loops: CDR1 LGHDT, CDR2 YNNKEL (reference sequence). V was shortened by 0 bases and J by 6 bases, with 20 bases between the two germline ends. The CDR3 contains 17 residues. CDR3 in amino acids: CASSQERRSRGSPEAFF. DNA of the CDR3: TGTGCCAGCAGCCAAGAACGAAGGTCCAGAGGAAGCCCTGAAGCTTTCTTT.

The rearrangement joins TRBV6-1 to TRBJ1-1; D might be TRBD1 (6 bases). Trimming stripped 2 bases from V and 9 bases from J, with 13 bases between. CDR1 and CDR2 from the germline V gene are MNHNS and SASEGT. The CDR3 is 13 residues long. CDR3 coding DNA: TGTGCCAGCAGTGAATCCCTGGACAGTAAAGCTTTCTTT. Protein product: CASSESLDSKAFF.

The rearrangement joins TRBV5-1 to TRBJ1-4, with 7 bases matching TRBD1. Germline loops: CDR1 SGHRS, CDR2 YFSETQ. V lost 4 bases, J lost 2 bases, and 2 bases stayed unmatched. This CDR3 is 14 amino acids long. CDR3 sequence: CASSQTGTNEKLFF. CDR3 nucleotide sequence: TGCGCCAGCAGCCAGACAGGGACTAATGAAAAACTGTTTTTT.

The gene calls are TRBV5-1 and TRBJ2-5; 11 positions match TRBD2. J lost 2 bases, V lost 4 bases, and 13 bases had no gene match. In germline, CDR1 is SGHRS, CDR2 YFSETQ. The CDR3 contains 18 residues. Written as DNA, the CDR3 is TGCGCCAGCAGCGTTACCGTCCTAGCGGGAGGTGGGCAAGAGACCCAGTACTTC. Amino acid sequence: CASSVTVLAGGGQETQYF.

The chain has TRBV5-1 and TRBJ2-3; TRBD2 matches 9 bases. The germline V gene encodes CDR1 SGHRS and CDR2 YFSETQ. V was pared by 0 bases and J by 6 bases, with 2 bases of the junction left unmatched. The CDR3 covers 14 residues. The CDR3 nucleotides are TGCGCCAGCAGCTTGGATAGCGGGAGTGATACGCAGTATTTT. This gives the protein CASSLDSGSDTQYF.

V usage is TRBV10-3 and J usage is TRBJ2-7; tentatively, D is TRBD1 (6 bases). The CDR3 runs 15 residues. CDR1 ENHRY and CDR2 SYGVKD come from the germline V gene. Trimming left V 7 bases short and J 0 bases short, with 16 bases between. Here the CDR3 DNA reads TGTGCCATCACATCGGACAGTAGGAGCTCCTACGAGCAGTACTTC. As protein: CAITSDSRSSYEQYF.

This clone has more than one count but fewer than ten. This chain connects TRBV11-2 to TRBJ2-7; the match to TRBD1 covers 10 bases. The CDR3 is 13 amino acids. CDR1 and CDR2 (germline): SGHAT, FQNNGV. V shed 5 bases, J shed 4 bases, and the junction held 2 bases outside the gene matches. Here the CDR3 DNA reads TGTGCCAGCAGCCAGGACAGGGGGTACGAGCAGTACTTC. It encodes CASSQDRGYEQYF.

The J gene is TRBJ1-5, the V gene TRBV6-2 or TRBV6-3; TRBD1 is a possible D gene (6 bases). In germline, CDR1 is MNHEY, CDR2 SVGEGT. Trimming took 2 bases from V and 7 from J, leaving 12 bases between them. This CDR3 is 14 amino acids long. Here the CDR3 reads CASSYDGGRQPQHF. The CDR3 DNA reads as TGTGCCAGCAGTTACGATGGGGGCCGACAGCCCCAGCATTTT.

V is TRBV5-1 and J is TRBJ2-1, with D possibly matching TRBD2 (5 bases). This CDR3 has 17 amino acids. CDR1 SGHRS and CDR2 YFSETQ come from the germline V gene. The V gene lost 0 bases and the J gene lost 2 bases, with 15 bases spanning the gap. For the CDR3, the DNA is TGCGCCAGCAGCTTGGCCCCCAAGCGGAACCCCTACAATGAGCAGTTCTTC. This sequence encodes CASSLAPKRNPYNEQFF.

The chain has TRBV5-1 and TRBJ2-3; weak D call: TRBD2 (6 bases). V shed 0 bases and J shed 2 bases, with 16 bases lying between them. Germline lookup yields CDR1 SGHRS and CDR2 YFSETQ. The CDR3 is 17 amino acids. CDR3 DNA: TGCGCCAGCAGCTTGGGATACCGGGACTTCCTCACAGATACGCAGTATTTT. Its protein is CASSLGYRDFLTDTQYF.

This chain connects TRBV5-1 to TRBJ2-2; TRBD2 is a possible D gene (6 bases). Germline V gives CDR1 SGHRS, CDR2 YFSETQ. This CDR3 is built from 15 residues. The V end lost 4 bases, the J end lost 9 bases, and 19 bases lay between the germline ends. The CDR3 reads CASSGLLGGGRELFF. The CDR3 DNA reads TGCGCCAGCAGCGGTCTACTTGGGGGAGGCCGGGAGCTGTTTTTT.

V is TRBV20-1 and J is TRBJ2-7, with 15 nucleotides matching TRBD2. Germline V gene data show CDR1 as DFQATT and CDR2 as SNEGSKA (reference sequence). V was clipped by 3 bases and J by 3 bases; unmatched bases: 9. The CDR3 covers 17 residues. CDR3 loop: CSASVLGLAGGLYEQYF. The CDR3 DNA reads as TGCAGTGCTAGTGTTCTAGGACTAGCGGGGGGGCTCTACGAGCAGTACTTC.

This chain's CDR3 is CASSQLPGTGELFF. In DNA, the CDR3 is TGTGCCAGCAGTCAACTCCCCGGCACCGGGGAGCTGTTTTTT. The chain is built from TRBV2 and TRBJ2-2; D is unresolved. Deletions cut 5 bases from V and 4 bases from J, with 11 bases between. Germline-derived CDR1 and CDR2 are SNHLY and FYNNEI. This CDR3 comprises 14 residues.

V usage is TRBV7-9 and J usage is TRBJ2-7; 10 nucleotides agree with TRBD2. The V gene's germline CDR1 is SEHNR and CDR2 FQNEAQ (reference sequence). V dropped 5 bases and J dropped 2; count of bases not matched to a gene: 9. There are 16 residues in the CDR3. CDR3 protein: CASSPKSGRAPYEQYF. CDR3 DNA: TGTGCCAGCAGCCCAAAAAGCGGGAGGGCCCCCTACGAGCAGTACTTC. Filled out from reference TRBV7-9 and TRBJ2-7, the complete variable domain reads DTGVSQNPRHKITKRGQNVTFRCDPISEHNRLYWYRQTLGQGPEFLTYFQNEAQLEKSRLLSDRFSAERPKGSFSTLEIQRTEQGDSAMYLCASSPKSGRAPYEQYFGPGTRLTVT.